The 24 T cell receptor beta chains reported below all come from one sample, sequenced in a study of cytomegalovirus exposure and HLA in healthy donors. PCR was performed using 60 Vbeta and 13 Jbeta primers. The table came from immunoSEQ multiplex PCR; TCRdb's copy has only in-frame clones and leaves some out. The sample contains approximately 200,000 clones, roughly 84% of which appear only once. The sequencing sample was made of PBMCs. The receptors derive from a boy younger than 18 in good health and CMV-seronegative.

The chain is built from TRBV6-5 and TRBJ2-1; D is perhaps TRBD1 (5 bases). The germline gives CDR1 MNHEY, CDR2 SVGAGI. The CDR3 consists of 12 residues. Trimming removed 4 bases at V and 8 bases at J, with 9 bases between. The CDR3 sequence is CASSWGRDEQFF. In DNA form, the CDR3 reads TGTGCCAGCAGTTGGGGCAGAGATGAGCAGTTCTTC.

The V and J genes are TRBV28 and TRBJ2-3; TRBD2 is a possible D gene (6 bases). V was clipped by 5 bases and J by 1 base, with 13 bases between them. The CDR3 has 15 residues. Germline loops: CDR1 MDHEN, CDR2 SYDVKM. CDR3 DNA sequence: TGTGCCAGCAGTGTCAGGACGGGAGGCACAGATACGCAGTATTTT. This translates into CASSVRTGGTDTQYF.

V usage is TRBV27 and J usage is TRBJ2-1, with D perhaps matching TRBD2 (6 bases). Germline V lookup: CDR1 MNHEY, CDR2 SMNVEV (reference sequence). The ends were cut back, 3 bases at V and 0 bases at J, with 12 bases in the middle. The CDR3 spans 16 residues. The CDR3 coding sequence is TGTGCCAGCAGTTTCCGGGCGGGGAGCTCCTACAATGAGCAGTTCTTC. Protein product: CASSFRAGSSYNEQFF.

This clone appeared a few times. V is TRBV5-1 and J is TRBJ1-4; 7 bases agree with TRBD1. J was trimmed by 4 bases and V by 0 bases; bases with no gene match: 9. This CDR3 is built from 17 residues. Germline CDR1 is SGHRS and CDR2 is YFSETQ. The CDR3 coding sequence is TGCGCCAGCAGCTTGGGCGGGACAGCTAGGATTAATGAAAAACTGTTTTTT. Its protein product is CASSLGGTARINEKLFF.

The chain links TRBV30 to TRBJ2-7; weak D call: TRBD1 (6 bases). The CDR3 has 13 residues. Trimming stripped 8 bases from V and 2 bases from J, with 16 bases between. Per germline, CDR1 GTSNPN and CDR2 SVGIG (reference sequence). DNA for the CDR3: TGTGCCCGGCAGGGGCCCGGCGCCTACGAGCAGTACTTC. It codes for CARQGPGAYEQYF.

The chain couples TRBV11-1 to TRBJ2-6, with D hard to call. The V end lost 5 bases, the J end lost 1 base, and 12 bases lay between the germline ends. This CDR3 is 16 amino acids long. Per the germline V gene, CDR1 is SGHAT and CDR2 is FQDESV (reference sequence). The CDR3 nucleotides are TGTGCCAGCAGCGCACAACGAAGATCTGGGGCCAACGTCCTGACTTTC. Translated: CASSAQRRSGANVLTF.

This clone was detected once. The chain is built from TRBV7-8 and TRBJ2-3, with TRBD2 as a possible D gene (6 bases). V gave up 4 bases and J gave up 4 bases, with 30 bases separating them. The CDR3 runs 20 residues. From germline, CDR1 is SGHVS and CDR2 FQNEAQ. The CDR3 coding sequence is TGTGCCAGCAGCTCCCCGGGGCTAGCTCGGGGGTTAGCGCAATCAGATACGCAGTATTTT. Its translation is CASSSPGLARGLAQSDTQYF.

The chain uses TRBV7-8 and TRBJ2-7; D is possibly TRBD1 (6 bases). Trimming shortened V by 0 bases and J by 2 bases, and 11 bases separated the two germline ends. The CDR3 is 15 residues long. The germline V gene encodes CDR1 SGHVS and CDR2 FQNEAQ. CDR3 nucleotides: TGTGCCAGCAGCTTAGCGGCTGGGGGCACCTACGAGCAGTACTTC. This translates into CASSLAAGGTYEQYF. Filled out from reference TRBV7-8 and TRBJ2-7, the complete variable domain reads GAGVSQSPRYKVAKRGQDVALRCDPISGHVSLFWYQQALGQGPEFLTYFQNEAQLDKSGLPSDRFFAERPEGSVSTLKIQRTQQEDSAVYLCASSLAAGGTYEQYFGPGTRLTVT.

This chain connects TRBV12-5 to TRBJ2-7; 8 bases line up with TRBD1. Germline lookup yields CDR1 LGHNT and CDR2 FRNRAP. V shed 6 bases, J shed 9 bases, and the junction held 10 bases outside the gene matches. The CDR3 contains 13 residues. This chain's CDR3 is CASGPGTGFGQYF. DNA of the CDR3: TGTGCTAGTGGCCCCGGGACAGGTTTTGGGCAGTACTTC.

The rearrangement joins TRBV2 to TRBJ1-1; 7 bases line up with TRBD1. The V gene's germline CDR1 is SNHLY and CDR2 FYNNEI. There are 15 residues in the CDR3. Trimming cost V 2 bases and J 8 bases; bases outside gene matches: 11. Here the CDR3 reads CASSESIGGLAEAFF. Written as DNA, the CDR3 is TGTGCCAGCAGTGAATCGATAGGGGGCCTCGCCGAAGCTTTCTTT.

As concerns this clone: This CDR3 is missing its conserved last phenylalanine or tryptophan, likely due to a read error. It is unclear where the CDR3 begins or ends on the DNA, so no DNA is shown, and the CDR3 is as TCRdb lists it. Other nucleotide sequences in the sample specify the same CDR3. This chain joins TRBV28 and TRBJ1-1; TRBD1, the D gene given by the table, was not confirmed from the DNA. Germline CDR1 and CDR2: MDHEN and SYDVKM. The CDR3 is 13 residues long, ends included. This chain's CDR3 is CASSLMGQGGKDL.

The chain has TRBV28 and TRBJ2-7; no firm D call. Germline V lookup: CDR1 MDHEN, CDR2 SYDVKM. The CDR3 has 17 amino acids. V dropped 6 bases and J dropped 4 bases, with 25 bases sitting between them. CDR3 nucleotide sequence: TGTGCCAGCAGCCGGGTTTATTCGGAATCGGAAGGTTACGAGCAGTACTTC. Translation: CASSRVYSESEGYEQYF.

V usage is TRBV7-6 and J usage is TRBJ2-7; TRBD1 matches at 8 bases. The CDR3 is 13 residues long. Germline V gene data show CDR1 as SGHVS and CDR2 as FNYEAQ. J lost 8 bases, V lost 5 bases, and 8 bases had no gene match. CDR3 sequence: CASSTTDRAKQYF. CDR3 in DNA: TGTGCCAGCAGCACGACGGACAGGGCGAAGCAGTACTTC.

The V call is TRBV28, the J call TRBJ2-3; TRBD2 agrees at 7 bases. Trimming cost V 9 bases and J 3 bases; bases outside gene matches: 12. The CDR3 sequence is 15 residues long. Germline CDR1 MDHEN, CDR2 SYDVKM. The CDR3 nucleotides read TGTGCCAGTTGTGCTGGGAGGGCCTCGACAGATACGCAGTATTTT. This sequence encodes CASCAGRASTDTQYF.

V is TRBV6-1 and J is TRBJ2-7; D possibly corresponds to TRBD2 (5 bases). Between the trimmed V and J ends, which lost 3 bases and 3 bases, there was a span of 15 bases. This CDR3 contains 15 residues. CDR1 and CDR2 from the germline V gene are MNHNS and SASEGT. CDR3 in amino acids: CASSERVGYGYEQYF. DNA of the CDR3: TGTGCCAGCAGTGAGAGGGTGGGGTATGGCTACGAGCAGTACTTC.

CDR3 residues: CASSSSTGGADGYTF. The DNA for the CDR3 is TGTGCCAGCTCATCTTCTACAGGGGGCGCCGATGGCTACACCTTC. The genes are TRBV18 and TRBJ1-2, with TRBD1 matching 9 bases. This CDR3 spans 15 amino acids. The germline CDR1 and CDR2 sequences are KGHSH and LQKENI. V lost 5 bases, J lost 6 bases, and 10 bases stayed unmatched.

This clone was found once. The chain uses TRBV25-1 and TRBJ1-4; no clear D gene. V shed 2 bases and J shed 2 bases, with 9 bases lying between them. Germline V lookup: CDR1 MGHDK, CDR2 SYGVNS. The CDR3 has 15 amino acids. The CDR3, as DNA: TGTGCCAGCAGTGAAGGAGGGCTTACTAATGAAAAACTGTTTTTT. This gives the protein CASSEGGLTNEKLFF.

The rearrangement joins TRBV19 to TRBJ1-5, with 7 bases aligning to TRBD1. This CDR3 has 15 amino acids. In germline, CDR1 is LNHDA, CDR2 SQIVND (reference sequence). After removal of 3 bases from V and 1 base from J, the junction contained 3 bases not matched to a gene. The CDR3 region is CASSMLGQSNQPQHF. The CDR3 DNA follows: TGTGCCAGTAGTATGTTGGGACAGAGCAATCAGCCCCAGCATTTT.

This clone has just one count. The chain carries TRBV11-2 and TRBJ1-6; the D gene is possibly TRBD1 (5 bases). V gave up 2 bases and J gave up 6 bases, with 14 bases separating them. CDR1 SGHAT and CDR2 FQNNGV come from the germline V gene. The CDR3 has 16 amino acids. The chain's CDR3 is CASSLTPPDSNSPLHF. The CDR3 nucleotides read TGTGCCAGCAGCTTAACCCCCCCCGACAGTAATTCACCCCTCCACTTT.

V is TRBV27 and J is TRBJ2-7; unclear D gene. Trimming removed 5 bases at V and 1 base at J, with 3 bases between. Germline loops: CDR1 MNHEY, CDR2 SMNVEV (reference sequence). CDR3 size: 11 residues. CDR3 region: CASSQSYEQYF. For the CDR3, the DNA is TGTGCCAGCAGTCAGTCCTACGAGCAGTACTTC.

The chain links TRBV12-5 to TRBJ2-5, with 8 positions matching TRBD2. Germline lookup yields CDR1 LGHNT and CDR2 FRNRAP. The J segment lost 3 bases and the V segment lost 0 bases, leaving 9 bases of the junction unmatched. This CDR3 is built from 17 residues. CDR3 protein: CASGLVHLAGGKETQYF. In nucleotides, the CDR3 is TGTGCTAGTGGTTTGGTGCATCTAGCGGGTGGCAAAGAGACCCAGTACTTC.

DNA for the CDR3: TGTGCCAGCACACCGACAGGGGGCCCCTACGAGCAGTACTTC. Residues: CASTPTGGPYEQYF. This chain links TRBV28 with TRBJ2-7; TRBD1 agrees at 10 bases. CDR1 is MDHEN, CDR2 SYDVKM, per germline. The V gene end was trimmed by 7 bases and the J gene end by 2 bases; junction bases not matched to a gene: 5. CDR3 length: 14 amino acids.

J is TRBJ1-2 and V is TRBV6-1; the D gene is possibly TRBD1 (6 bases). Trimming removed 3 bases at V and 7 bases at J, with 9 bases between. In germline, CDR1 is MNHNS, CDR2 SASEGT. The CDR3 covers 12 residues. CDR3 sequence (DNA): TGTGCCAGCAGTGAGGGGGGGCCTGGCTACACCTTC. This gives the protein CASSEGGPGYTF.

The chain carries TRBV5-4 and TRBJ2-7; D is unresolved. The CDR3 runs 14 residues. Germline-derived CDR1 and CDR2 are SGHNT and YYREEE (reference sequence). Deletions cut 1 base from V and 0 bases from J, with 8 bases between. CDR3 amino acids: CASSLWRNSYEQYF. The CDR3 region has the DNA TGTGCCAGCAGCTTGTGGCGGAACTCCTACGAGCAGTACTTC.